Listed below are T cell receptor beta chains from one sample, sequenced in a study of blood T cell repertoires in COVID-19. Produced via immunoSEQ multiplex PCR; TCRdb's table is partial and in-frame only. The sample lists about 180,000 clones; approximately 88% were seen once. The material sequenced was peripheral blood. The receptors come from a woman in her thirties with acute or convalescent COVID-19. Each CDR3 is given with its conserved first and last residue. Fields, in order: V gene, D gene, clone size, J gene, CDR3 protein, CDR3 DNA. D genes are given only for firm matches. A clone size is listed for some rows: how often the clone was seen (once, few, many), or a class if it is expanded.

>TRBV28|-|-|TRBJ2-1
CASKLQTYNEQFF
TGTGCCAGCAAGCTCCAAACCTACAATGAGCAGTTCTTC
>TRBV5-1|TRBD2|-|TRBJ2-5
CASSYTGGLRETQYF
TGCGCCAGCAGCTACACGGGAGGGCTTCGAGAGACCCAGTACTTC
>TRBV6-1|TRBD2|-|TRBJ2-5
CASSDTGLRGETQYF
TGTGCCAGCAGTGATACGGGACTACGGGGCGAGACCCAGTACTTC
>TRBV5-4|TRBD2|-|TRBJ2-4
CASSFSGRGDIQYF
TGTGCCAGCAGCTTTAGCGGGAGAGGGGACATTCAGTACTTC
>TRBV7-3|TRBD2|-|TRBJ2-3
CATPGLAATSTDTQYF
TGTGCCACCCCGGGACTAGCCGCTACCAGCACAGATACGCAGTATTTT
>TRBV18|TRBD1|-|TRBJ1-5
CASSPSGQGRPQHF
TGTGCCAGCTCACCATCAGGACAGGGGCGGCCCCAGCATTTT
>TRBV7-7|-|-|TRBJ2-1
CASSPGRYRDEQFF
TGTGCTAGCAGCCCGGGACGCTACAGGGATGAGCAGTTCTTC
>TRBV2|TRBD1|-|TRBJ1-6
CASRGDRGNSPLHF
TGTGCCAGCAGGGGGGACAGGGGCAATTCACCCCTCCACTTT
>TRBV5-4|TRBD2|-|TRBJ2-3
CASSSTSGGGGTQYF
TGTGCCAGCAGCTCAACTAGCGGGGGTGGTGGTACGCAGTATTTT
>TRBV29-1|-|-|TRBJ2-5
CSVGKPRGETQYF
TGCAGCGTTGGCAAACCCCGAGGGGAGACCCAGTACTTC
>TRBV5-1|-|-|TRBJ1-1
CASSSQTGNTEAFF
TGCGCCAGCAGCTCCCAGACAGGGAACACTGAAGCTTTCTTT
>TRBV3-1/TRBV3-2|-|-|TRBJ2-1
CASSPGRTIGEQFF
TGTGCCAGCAGCCCCGGGAGAACAATAGGTGAGCAGTTCTTC
>TRBV10-3|TRBD2|-|TRBJ2-7
CAICPAGGFVEQYF
TGTGCCATCTGCCCTGCGGGAGGGTTTGTCGAGCAGTACTTC
>TRBV11-1|TRBD1|-|TRBJ2-3
CASINSGGSGTQYF
TGTGCCAGCATCAACTCAGGGGGTTCGGGTACGCAGTATTTT
>TRBV5-1|TRBD2|once|TRBJ2-7
CASRLSGSSSYEQYF
TGCGCCAGCAGACTTAGCGGGAGCAGCTCCTACGAGCAGTACTTC
>TRBV7-2|TRBD1|-|TRBJ2-5
CASRGDRGLETQYF
TGTGCCAGCAGAGGAGACAGGGGGCTAGAGACCCAGTACTTC
>TRBV11-2|-|-|TRBJ2-3
CASSPRTDADTQYF
TGTGCCAGCAGCCCCAGGACAGACGCAGATACGCAGTATTTT
>TRBV25-1|-|-|TRBJ1-6
CASSEADSPLHF
TGTGCCAGCAGTGAAGCGGATTCACCCCTCCACTTT
>TRBV19|-|-|TRBJ2-2
CASSEPGSLYTGELFF
TGTGCCAGTAGTGAACCGGGATCCCTTTACACCGGGGAGCTGTTTTTT
>TRBV3-1/TRBV3-2|-|-|TRBJ2-2
CASSQDGSSELFF
TGTGCCAGCAGCCAAGATGGGAGTAGCGAGCTGTTTTTT
>TRBV9|-|-|TRBJ1-1
CASSVGSGGRNTEAFF
TGTGCCAGCAGCGTAGGGTCGGGGGGCAGGAACACTGAAGCTTTCTTT
>TRBV11-2|TRBD1|-|TRBJ1-2
CASRGQGLNYGYTF
TGTGCCAGCAGGGGACAGGGACTTAACTATGGCTACACCTTC
>TRBV2|TRBD1|-|TRBJ2-7
CASSEEGRGPYEQYF
TGTGCCAGCAGTGAAGAAGGCAGGGGGCCCTACGAGCAGTACTTC
>TRBV25-1|TRBD2|-|TRBJ2-3
CASEGTSGTDTQYF
TGTGCCAGCGAAGGGACTAGCGGTACAGATACGCAGTATTTT
>TRBV2|-|-|TRBJ2-2
CASSGRTVNTGELFF
TGTGCCAGCAGTGGGAGGACAGTGAACACCGGGGAGCTGTTTTTT
>TRBV30|-|-|TRBJ2-5
CAWSPPPRARETQYF
TGTGCCTGGAGTCCGCCGCCCAGGGCTAGAGAGACCCAGTACTTC
>TRBV18|-|-|TRBJ2-2
CASSRDRGTGRAAGELFF
TGTGCCAGCTCACGGGACAGAGGTACCGGGAGGGCCGCCGGGGAGCTGTTTTTT
>TRBV6-5|-|few|TRBJ1-2
CASSPFPYGYTF
TGTGCCAGCAGTCCTTTCCCCTATGGCTACACCTTC
>TRBV9|-|-|TRBJ2-3
CASSVFGGMGTDTQYF
TGTGCCAGCAGCGTATTTGGCGGGATGGGCACAGATACGCAGTATTTT
>TRBV14|TRBD1|-|TRBJ1-1
CASSQEARTGRNTEAFF
TGTGCCAGCAGCCAAGAGGCTAGGACAGGGAGGAACACTGAAGCTTTCTTT
>TRBV11-3|-|-|TRBJ1-2
CASSLDGGPMANGYTF
TGTGCCAGCAGCTTAGATGGGGGCCCGATGGCTAATGGCTACACCTTC
>TRBV15|-|-|TRBJ2-2
CATSRGGSPTTGELFF
TGTGCCACCAGCAGAGGTGGCAGTCCCACCACCGGGGAGCTGTTTTTT
>TRBV12-3/TRBV12-4|-|-|TRBJ2-7
CASSTQNKREQYF
TGTGCCAGCAGTACCCAAAATAAGAGGGAGCAGTACTTC
>TRBV20-1|-|-|TRBJ1-2
CSASRFRTESYGYTF
TGCAGTGCTAGTAGATTCAGGACAGAGTCCTATGGCTACACCTTC
>TRBV6-6|TRBD2|-|TRBJ2-5
CATGRGGETQYF
TGTGCCACCGGGAGGGGTGGAGAGACCCAGTACTTC
>TRBV28|-|-|TRBJ1-1
CASSPPQAPGSEAFF
TGTGCCAGCAGCCCCCCCCAGGCCCCAGGTTCTGAAGCTTTCTTT
>TRBV11-3|-|once|TRBJ2-1
CASSTDGQYNEQFF
TGTGCCAGCAGCACGGATGGACAGTACAATGAGCAGTTCTTC
>TRBV11-2|-|-|TRBJ2-3
CASSSSRTGTDTQYF
TGTGCCAGCAGCTCGTCTAGAACTGGCACAGATACGCAGTATTTT
>TRBV11-3|TRBD2|-|TRBJ2-1
CASSSGLAGSNEQFF
TGTGCCAGCAGCTCGGGACTAGCGGGCTCCAATGAGCAGTTCTTC
>TRBV3-1/TRBV3-2|-|-|TRBJ2-2
CASRGPKGGELFF
TGTGCCAGCCGCGGGCCAAAGGGCGGGGAGCTGTTTTTT
>TRBV2|-|-|TRBJ2-2
CANRLIGPAELFF
TGTGCCAATAGACTCATCGGTCCTGCGGAGCTGTTTTTT
>TRBV6-5|-|-|TRBJ1-1
CASSRQSNTEAFF
TGTGCCAGCAGTCGACAGTCGAACACTGAAGCTTTCTTT